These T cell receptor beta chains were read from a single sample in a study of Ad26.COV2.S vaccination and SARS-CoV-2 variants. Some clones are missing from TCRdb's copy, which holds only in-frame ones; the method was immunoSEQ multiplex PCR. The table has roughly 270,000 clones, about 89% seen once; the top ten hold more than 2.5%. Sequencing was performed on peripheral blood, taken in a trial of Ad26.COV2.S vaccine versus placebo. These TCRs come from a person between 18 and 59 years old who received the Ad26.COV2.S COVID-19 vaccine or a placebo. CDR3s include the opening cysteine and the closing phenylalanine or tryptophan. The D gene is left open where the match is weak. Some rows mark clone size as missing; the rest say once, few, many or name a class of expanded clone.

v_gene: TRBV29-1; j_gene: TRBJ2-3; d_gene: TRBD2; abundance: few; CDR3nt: TGCAGCGGAGGACTAGCAATGAGCACAGATACGCAGTATTTT; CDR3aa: CSGGLAMSTDTQYF
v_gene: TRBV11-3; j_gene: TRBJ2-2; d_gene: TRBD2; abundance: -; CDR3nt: TGTGCCAGCAGCTTATATAGCGGGAGCAGTGACACCGGGGAGCTGTTTTTT; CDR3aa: CASSLYSGSSDTGELFF
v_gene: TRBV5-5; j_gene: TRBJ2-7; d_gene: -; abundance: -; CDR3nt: TGTGCCAGCAGCTTGTGGGCGGGGCGGTTGAGCTCCTACGAGCAGTACTTC; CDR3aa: CASSLWAGRLSSYEQYF
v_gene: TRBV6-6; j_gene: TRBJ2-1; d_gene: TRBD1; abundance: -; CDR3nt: TGTGCCAGCAGTCCCCGGGACAGTTCCTACAATGAGCAGTTCTTC; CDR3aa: CASSPRDSSYNEQFF
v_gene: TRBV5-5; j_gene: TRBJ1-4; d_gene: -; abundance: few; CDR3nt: TGTGCCAGCAGCCCACACCCGGGGGTTGGCGGTGAAAAACTGTTTTTT; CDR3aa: CASSPHPGVGGEKLFF
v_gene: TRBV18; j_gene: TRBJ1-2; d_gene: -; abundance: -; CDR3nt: TGTGCCAGCTCAGCCGACAGTAACTATGGCTACACCTTC; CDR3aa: CASSADSNYGYTF
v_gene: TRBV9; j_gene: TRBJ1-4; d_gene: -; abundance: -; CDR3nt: TGTGCCAGCAGCACAATGACAGGCCTTAATGAAAAACTGTTTTTT; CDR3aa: CASSTMTGLNEKLFF
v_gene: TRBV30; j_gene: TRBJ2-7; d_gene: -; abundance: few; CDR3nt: TGTGCCTGGAACGCCCCCAGGGGTTACGAGCAGTACTTC; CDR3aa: CAWNAPRGYEQYF
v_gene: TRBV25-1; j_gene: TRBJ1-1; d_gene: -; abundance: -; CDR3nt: TGTGCCAGCAGTGAAGGAGGGGCGGGGATGAACACTGAAGCTTTCTTT; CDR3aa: CASSEGGAGMNTEAFF
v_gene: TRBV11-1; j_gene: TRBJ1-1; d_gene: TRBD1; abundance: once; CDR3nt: TGTGCCAGCAGCTTCACTATCGGGACAGGGGGTCCTGAAGCTTTCTTT; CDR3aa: CASSFTIGTGGPEAFF
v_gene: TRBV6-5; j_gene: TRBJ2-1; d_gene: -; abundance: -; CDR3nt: TGTGCCAGCAGCCGAATAACCCGGCCGGGTGAGCAGTTCTTC; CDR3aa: CASSRITRPGEQFF
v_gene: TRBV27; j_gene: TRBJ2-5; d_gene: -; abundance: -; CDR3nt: TGTGCCAGCAGTTTACAACCCCCAGGGGGGGGCCAAGAGACCCAGTACTTC; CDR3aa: CASSLQPPGGGQETQYF
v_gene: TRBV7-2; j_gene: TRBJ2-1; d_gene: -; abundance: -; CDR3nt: TGTGCCAGCCTCGCGGCCTCCGGCTCCTACAATGAGCAGTTCTTC; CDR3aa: CASLAASGSYNEQFF
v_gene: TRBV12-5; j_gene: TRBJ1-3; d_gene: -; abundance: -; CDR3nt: TGTGCTAGTGGTCCAGGGTTCTCTGGAAACACCATATATTTT; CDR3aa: CASGPGFSGNTIYF
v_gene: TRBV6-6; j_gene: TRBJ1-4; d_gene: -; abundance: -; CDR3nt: TGTGCCAGCAGACTACAGGGAGGTACTGAAAAACTGTTTTTT; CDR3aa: CASRLQGGTEKLFF
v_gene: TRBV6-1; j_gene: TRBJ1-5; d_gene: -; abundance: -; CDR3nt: TGTGCCAGCAGGGAATACTCAGGGATACTTAGCAATCAGCCCCAGCATTTT; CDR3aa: CASREYSGILSNQPQHF
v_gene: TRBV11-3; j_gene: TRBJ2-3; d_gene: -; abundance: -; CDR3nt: TGTGCCAGCAGCTCGGGGCAGCAGGATACGCAGTATTTT; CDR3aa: CASSSGQQDTQYF
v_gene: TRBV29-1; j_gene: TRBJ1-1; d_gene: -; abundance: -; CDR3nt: TGCAGCGTTGTTGAGGGTCGGGCTTTCTTT; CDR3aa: CSVVEGRAFF
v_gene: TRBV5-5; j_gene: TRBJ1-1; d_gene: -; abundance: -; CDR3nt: TGTGCCAGCAGCTTGTTCCAGGTGCCCATGAACACTGAAGCTTTCTTT; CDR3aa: CASSLFQVPMNTEAFF
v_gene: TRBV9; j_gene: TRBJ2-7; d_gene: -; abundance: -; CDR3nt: TGTGCCAGCAGCGTAGGGACTTACTCCTACGAGCAGTACTTC; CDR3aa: CASSVGTYSYEQYF
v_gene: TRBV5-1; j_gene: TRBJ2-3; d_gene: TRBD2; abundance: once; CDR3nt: TGCGCCAGCAGCTTGGGTGGTAGCGGGATCACAGATACGCAGTATTTT; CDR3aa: CASSLGGSGITDTQYF
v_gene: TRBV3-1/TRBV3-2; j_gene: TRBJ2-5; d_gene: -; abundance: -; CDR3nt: TGTGCCAGCAGCCAAGGCCCTAGCGTTCGAGAGACCCAGTACTTC; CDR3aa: CASSQGPSVRETQYF
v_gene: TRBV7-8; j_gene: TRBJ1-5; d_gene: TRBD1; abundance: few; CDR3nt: TGTGCCAGCAGCCCCCGATCTCTGACAGGGACATATAGCAATCAGCCCCAGCATTTT; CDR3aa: CASSPRSLTGTYSNQPQHF
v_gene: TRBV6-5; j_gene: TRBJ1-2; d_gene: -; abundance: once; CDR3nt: TGTGCCAGCAGGCACAGGGTTGAAAACTATGGCTACACCTTC; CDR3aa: CASRHRVENYGYTF
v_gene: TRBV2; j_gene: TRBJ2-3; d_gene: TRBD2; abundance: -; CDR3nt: TGTGCCAGCAGTGATCCCGCGACTAGCGCCTACACAGATACGCAGTATTTT; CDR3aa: CASSDPATSAYTDTQYF
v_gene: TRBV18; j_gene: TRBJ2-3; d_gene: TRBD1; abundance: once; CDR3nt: TGTGCCAGCTCACCCCGGGACAGCCAGATCACAGATACGCAGTATTTT; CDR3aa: CASSPRDSQITDTQYF
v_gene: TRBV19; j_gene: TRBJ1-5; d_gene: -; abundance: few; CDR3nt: TGTGCCAGTAGTATAGGGTTCAATCAGCCCCAGCATTTT; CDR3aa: CASSIGFNQPQHF
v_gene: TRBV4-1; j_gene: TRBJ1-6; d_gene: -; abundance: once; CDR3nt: TGCGCCAGCAGCCACCCGGGCAATAATAATTCACCCCTCCACTTT; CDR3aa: CASSHPGNNNSPLHF
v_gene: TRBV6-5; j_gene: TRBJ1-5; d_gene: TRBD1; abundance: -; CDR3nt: TGTGCCAGCAGGTCCCAGGGGGGCCAGCCCCAGCATTTT; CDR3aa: CASRSQGGQPQHF
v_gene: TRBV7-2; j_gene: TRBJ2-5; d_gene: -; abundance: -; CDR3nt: TGTGCCAGCAGCTTACAGAGACAAGAGACCCAGTACTTC; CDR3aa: CASSLQRQETQYF
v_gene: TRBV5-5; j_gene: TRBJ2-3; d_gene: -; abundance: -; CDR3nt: TGTGCCAGCAGCGTACAATACAGCGCAGATACGCAGTATTTT; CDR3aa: CASSVQYSADTQYF
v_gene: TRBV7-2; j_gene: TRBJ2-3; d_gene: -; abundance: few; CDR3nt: TGTGCCAGCAGCTTCGATGGGCCGTCCTCTCCACGGCTGGATTTT; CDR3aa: CASSFDGPSSPRLDF
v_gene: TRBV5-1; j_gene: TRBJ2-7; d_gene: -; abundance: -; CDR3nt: TGCGCCAGCAGCTTGGGGCCAGGGCCCTACGAGCAGTACTTC; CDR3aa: CASSLGPGPYEQYF
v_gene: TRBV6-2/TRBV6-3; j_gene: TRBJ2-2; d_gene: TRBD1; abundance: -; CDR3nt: TGTGCCAGCAGTAACAGGGGGCTCGCCGGGGAGCTGTTTTTT; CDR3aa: CASSNRGLAGELFF
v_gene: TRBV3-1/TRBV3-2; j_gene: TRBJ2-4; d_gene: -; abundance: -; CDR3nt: TGTGCCAGCAGCCTTAAAGGGGGCAAAAACATTCAGTACTTC; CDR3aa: CASSLKGGKNIQYF
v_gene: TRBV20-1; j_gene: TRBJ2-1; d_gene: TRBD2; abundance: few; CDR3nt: TGCAGTGCTAGTCGGACTAGCGGGGAAGATGAGCAGTTCTTC; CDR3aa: CSASRTSGEDEQFF
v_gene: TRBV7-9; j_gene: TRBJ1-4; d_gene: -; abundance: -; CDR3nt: TGTGCCAGCAGCTTTCTGATAGGGGCAACTAATGAAAAACTGTTTTTT; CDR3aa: CASSFLIGATNEKLFF
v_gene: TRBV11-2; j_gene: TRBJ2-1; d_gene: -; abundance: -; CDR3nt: TGTGCCAGCAGCCGTTACAATGAGCAGTTCTTC; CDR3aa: CASSRYNEQFF
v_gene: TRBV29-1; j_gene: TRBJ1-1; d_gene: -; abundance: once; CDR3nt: TGCAGCGTGTGGAGGGATGAAGCTTTCTTT; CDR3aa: CSVWRDEAFF
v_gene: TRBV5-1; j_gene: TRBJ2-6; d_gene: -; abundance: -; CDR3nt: TGCGCCAGCGGAGAACCCTCTGGGGCCAACGTCCTGACTTTC; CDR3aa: CASGEPSGANVLTF
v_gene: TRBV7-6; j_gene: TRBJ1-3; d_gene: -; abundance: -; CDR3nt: TGTGCCAGCAGCTTAGGTTACAGGTCCGCTGGAAACACCATATATTTT; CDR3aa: CASSLGYRSAGNTIYF
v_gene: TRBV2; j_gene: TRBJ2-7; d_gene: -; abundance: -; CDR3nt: TGTGCCAGCAGTGGTTGGGACCCCTACGAGCAGTACTTC; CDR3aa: CASSGWDPYEQYF
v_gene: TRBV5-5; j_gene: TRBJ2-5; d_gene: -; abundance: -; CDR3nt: TGTGCCAGCAGCTTTCTTGGGGGTTCGGAGACCCAGTACTTC; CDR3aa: CASSFLGGSETQYF
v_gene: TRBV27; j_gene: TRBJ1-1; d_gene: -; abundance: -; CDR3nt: TGTGCCAGCAGTTCACTACAGGGTCGAACTGAAGCTTTCTTT; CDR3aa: CASSSLQGRTEAFF
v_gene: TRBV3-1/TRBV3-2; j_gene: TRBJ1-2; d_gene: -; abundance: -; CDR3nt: TGTGCCAGCAGCCAAAGGTTAGAAGCTTTGGGGTCCTATGGCTACACCTTC; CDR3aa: CASSQRLEALGSYGYTF
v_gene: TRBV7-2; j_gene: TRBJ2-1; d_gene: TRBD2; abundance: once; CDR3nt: TGTGCCAGCAGCCCCTGGCTGGAGCGGGGGGGTAATGAGCAGTTCTTC; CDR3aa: CASSPWLERGGNEQFF
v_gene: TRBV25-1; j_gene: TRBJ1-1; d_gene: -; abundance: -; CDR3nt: TGTGCCAGCAGTGAATACGAGGGAACTGAAGCTTTCTTT; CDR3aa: CASSEYEGTEAFF
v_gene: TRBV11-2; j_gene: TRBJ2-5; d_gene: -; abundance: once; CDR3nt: TGTGCCAGCAGCTTAGAATTGACAGAAGAGACCCAGTACTTC; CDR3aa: CASSLELTEETQYF
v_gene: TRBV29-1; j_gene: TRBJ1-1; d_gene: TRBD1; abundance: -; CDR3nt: TGCAGCGTTGACCCAGGGGGTACTGAAGCTTTCTTT; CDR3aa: CSVDPGGTEAFF
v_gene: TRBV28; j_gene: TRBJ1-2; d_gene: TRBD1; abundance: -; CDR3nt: TGTGCCAGCAGTTTGGGTCAGGGGGATGGCTACACCTTC; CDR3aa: CASSLGQGDGYTF
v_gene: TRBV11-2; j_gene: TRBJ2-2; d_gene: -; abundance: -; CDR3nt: TGTGCCAGCAGCCAATACGGAGGGGAGCTGTTTTTT; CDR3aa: CASSQYGGELFF
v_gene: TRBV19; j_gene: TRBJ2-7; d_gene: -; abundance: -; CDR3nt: TGTGCCAGTAGTAGAATCGGGGGCTCCGATTACGAGCAGTACTTC; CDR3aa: CASSRIGGSDYEQYF
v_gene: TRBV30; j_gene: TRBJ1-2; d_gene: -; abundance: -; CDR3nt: TGTGCCTGGAGTTCAGGGAACAGAGTTTATGGCTACACCTTC; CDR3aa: CAWSSGNRVYGYTF
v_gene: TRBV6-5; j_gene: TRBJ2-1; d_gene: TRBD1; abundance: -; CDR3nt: TGTGCCAGCAGGGACAGGGGCGACCACAATGAGCAGTTCTTC; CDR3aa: CASRDRGDHNEQFF
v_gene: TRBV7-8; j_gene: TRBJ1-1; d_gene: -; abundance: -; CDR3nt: TGTGCCAGCAGCTCGTCCCGACAGGAACCGAACACTGAAGCTTTCTTT; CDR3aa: CASSSSRQEPNTEAFF
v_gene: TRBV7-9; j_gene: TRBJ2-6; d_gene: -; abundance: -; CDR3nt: TGTGCCAGCAGCTTAGAAGGGGCTGGGGCCAACGTCCTGACTTTC; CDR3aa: CASSLEGAGANVLTF
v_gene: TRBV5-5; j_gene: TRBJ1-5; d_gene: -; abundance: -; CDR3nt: TGTGCCAGCAGCCTAAGGCAGGGCAATCAGCCCCAGCATTTT; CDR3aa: CASSLRQGNQPQHF
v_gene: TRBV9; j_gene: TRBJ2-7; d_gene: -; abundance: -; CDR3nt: TGTGCCAGCAGCGTCGGTGTTGAGGGGGTATTCGGGGAGCAGTACTTC; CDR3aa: CASSVGVEGVFGEQYF
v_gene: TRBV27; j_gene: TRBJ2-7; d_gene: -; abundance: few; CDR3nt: TGTGCCAGCACCCAGGGTTGGGAGCAGTACTTC; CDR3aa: CASTQGWEQYF